These 25 T cell receptor beta chains share one sample of origin, sequenced in a study of cytomegalovirus exposure and HLA in healthy donors. Some clones are missing from TCRdb's copy, which holds only in-frame ones; the method was immunoSEQ multiplex PCR. The data show 110,000 or so clones, with around nine tenths seen just once and less than 2.5% held by the top ten. The sample consisted of PBMCs. These receptors all come from a woman under 30 in good health and CMV-seronegative.

J is TRBJ2-1 and V is TRBV7-2, with 10 bases fitting TRBD2. V lost 7 bases to trimming and J lost 6 bases; unmatched junction nucleotides: 6. The CDR3 loop spans 14 amino acids. The germline CDR1 and CDR2 sequences are SGHTA and FQGNSA. CDR3 in DNA: TGTGCCAGCATCCTTCTAGCGGGGGTCAATGAGCAGTTCTTC. It is translated as CASILLAGVNEQFF.

The DNA of the CDR3 is TGTGCCAGCAGCCGCGAACCTAACAGGGGCGGCTACACCTTC. It encodes CASSREPNRGGYTF. The chain carries TRBV9 and TRBJ1-2; 7 bases agree with TRBD1. This CDR3 contains 14 residues. V trimming: 4 bases; J trimming: 8 bases; junction bases outside the gene matches: 11. The germline V gene has CDR1 SGDLS and CDR2 YYNGEE.

The rearrangement uses TRBV4-3 and TRBJ1-5, with TRBD1 matching 9 bases. The CDR3 covers 17 residues. CDR1 is LGHNA, CDR2 YSLEER, per germline. V lost 0 bases to trimming and J lost 2 bases; unmatched junction nucleotides: 5. DNA for the CDR3: TGCGCCAGCAGCCAAGATCTGGGACAGGGACGCAATCAGCCCCAGCATTTT. Residues: CASSQDLGQGRNQPQHF.

The chain combines TRBV10-3 with TRBJ2-2; 7 bases are a match to TRBD1. Germline loops: CDR1 ENHRY, CDR2 SYGVKD. The CDR3 extends over 14 amino acids. V shed 6 bases and J 7 bases; nucleotides not matched to a gene: 8. CDR3 DNA: TGTGCCATCAGGCCGACAGGGAATGACGGGGAGCTGTTTTTT. It is translated as CAIRPTGNDGELFF.

The chain carries TRBV4-3 and TRBJ1-1; D may be TRBD1 (5 bases). Trimming removed 1 base at V and 0 bases at J, with 12 bases between. The germline gives CDR1 LGHNA, CDR2 YSLEER. CDR3 length: 16 amino acids. CDR3 in DNA: TGCGCCAGCAGCCAAGGAACAGGACGAATGAACACTGAAGCTTTCTTT. Translating gives CASSQGTGRMNTEAFF.

In this sample, this clone turned up a few times. This sequence joins TRBV13 and TRBJ2-5; a weak D match, TRBD1 (6 bases). Germline loops: CDR1 PRHDT, CDR2 FYEKMQ (reference sequence). V was pared by 6 bases and J by 5 bases, with 13 bases between. The CDR3 consists of 13 residues. CDR3 in amino acids: CASSLQGPETQYF. The CDR3 DNA is TGTGCCAGCAGTCTACAGGGTCCGGAGACCCAGTACTTC. The full variable domain, its missing parts supplied by reference TRBV13 and TRBJ2-5, is AAGVIQSPRHLIKEKRETATLKCYPIPRHDTVYWYQQGPGQDPQFLISFYEKMQSDKGSIPDRFSAQQFSDYHSELNMSSLELGDSALYFCASSLQGPETQYFGPGTRLLVL.

This clone was observed a single time. The chain couples TRBV10-3 to TRBJ2-7; tentatively, D is TRBD1 (5 bases). V was pared by 6 bases and J by 3 bases, with 9 bases between. Germline CDR1 reads ENHRY; CDR2 reads SYGVKD. The CDR3 is 12 amino acids. The CDR3 region has the DNA TGTGCCATCAGCCCGGACAACTACGAGCAGTACTTC. The encoded protein is CAISPDNYEQYF.

This clone is a singleton in its sample. The chain joins TRBV7-3 to TRBJ2-1; 10 bases line up with TRBD2. Germline V lookup: CDR1 SGHTA, CDR2 FQGTGA. V trimming: 8 bases; J trimming: 5 bases; junction bases outside the gene matches: 6. The CDR3 is 14 residues long. This CDR3 reads CASQRTSGNNEQFF. Here the CDR3 DNA reads TGTGCCAGCCAGAGGACTAGCGGAAACAATGAGCAGTTCTTC.

The V call is TRBV15, the J call TRBJ2-2, with 8 bases matching TRBD1. The germline V gene encodes CDR1 LNHNV and CDR2 YYDKDF (reference sequence). The CDR3 consists of 14 residues. V shed 4 bases, J shed 5 bases, and the junction held 3 bases outside the gene matches. CDR3 residues: CATSKRTGTGELFF. CDR3 nucleotide sequence: TGTGCCACCAGCAAGAGGACAGGGACCGGGGAGCTGTTTTTT.

The rearrangement links TRBV11-2 to TRBJ2-3; TRBD2 matches 8 bases. CDR1 is SGHAT and CDR2 is FQNNGV in the germline V gene. There are 13 residues in the CDR3. Trimming cost V 4 bases and J 8 bases; bases outside gene matches: 5. The CDR3 nucleotides read TGTGCCAGCAGCTCGACCACTAGCGGTACGCAGTATTTT. Protein: CASSSTTSGTQYF. The full variable domain, rest sourced from reference TRBV11-2 and TRBJ2-3, is EAGVAQSPRYKIIEKRQSVAFWCNPISGHATLYWYQQILGQGPKLLIQFQNNGVVDDSQLPKDRFSAERLKGVDSTLKIQPAKLEDSAVYLCASSSTTSGTQYFGPGTRLTVL.

V gene TRBV10-1 combines with J gene TRBJ2-7; TRBD2 matches 10 bases. The V gene end was trimmed by 4 bases and the J gene end by 1 base; junction bases not matched to a gene: 10. Germline V gene sequence: CDR1 WNHNN, CDR2 SYGVQD (reference sequence). The CDR3 runs to 17 residues. CDR3 DNA sequence: TGCGCCAGCAGTGGGACTAGCGGTGATAAGGAGTCCTACGAGCAGTACTTC. Translated: CASSGTSGDKESYEQYF.

The J gene is TRBJ1-5, the V gene TRBV4-3; no firm D call. CDR3 length: 13 amino acids. Germline values: CDR1 LGHNA, CDR2 YSLEER. V dropped 1 base and J dropped 4 bases, with 5 bases sitting between them. The CDR3 here is CASSQGTNQPQHF. The CDR3 DNA reads TGCGCCAGCAGCCAAGGTACTAATCAGCCCCAGCATTTT.

This sequence joins TRBV18 and TRBJ2-7; 11 nucleotides agree with TRBD1. Germline V gene lookup returns CDR1 KGHSH and CDR2 LQKENI. The CDR3 sequence is 14 residues long. V was clipped by 1 base and J by 5 bases; unmatched bases: 1. The chain's CDR3 is CASSPLGQGDEQYF. The CDR3 DNA sequence: TGTGCCAGCTCACCACTGGGACAGGGGGACGAGCAGTACTTC.

The chain links TRBV5-8 to TRBJ1-2, with 9 bases fitting TRBD1. CDR3 size: 13 residues. Germline V gene sequence: CDR1 SGHTS, CDR2 YDEGEE. V was pared by 4 bases and J by 8 bases, with 6 bases of the junction left unmatched. The CDR3 here is CASSEQGASGYTF. The CDR3 nucleotides read TGTGCCAGCAGCGAACAGGGGGCATCGGGCTACACCTTC.

The chain is built from TRBV28 and TRBJ2-5; tentatively, D is TRBD1 (6 bases). CDR3 length: 12 residues. The V gene lost 5 bases and the J gene lost 6 bases, with 10 bases spanning the gap. CDR1 MDHEN and CDR2 SYDVKM come from the germline V gene. This CDR3 reads CASSTQGKTQYF. The CDR3 region has the DNA TGTGCCAGCAGTACCCAGGGGAAGACCCAGTACTTC.

The V gene is TRBV28, the J gene TRBJ1-5; D unclear. V gave up 6 bases and J gave up 0 bases, with 15 bases separating them. The CDR3 length is 16 residues. CDR1 is MDHEN and CDR2 is SYDVKM in the germline V gene. The CDR3 loop is CASSPLPGVSNQPQHF. In DNA form, the CDR3 reads TGTGCCAGCAGCCCCCTTCCCGGGGTTAGCAATCAGCCCCAGCATTTT.

The chain has TRBV27 and TRBJ2-7; D might be TRBD2 (5 bases). This CDR3 region has 13 residues. Germline assignment: CDR1 MNHEY and CDR2 SMNVEV (reference sequence). Trimming removed 8 bases from V and 6 bases from J, with 17 bases in between. The CDR3 loop reads CASSEGGLVEQYF. CDR3 DNA sequence: TGTGCCAGCTCAGAGGGTGGGCTAGTCGAGCAGTACTTC.

The chain uses TRBV4-3 and TRBJ1-1; no definite D call. The CDR3 runs to 16 residues. The ends were cut back, 1 base at V and 3 bases at J, with 15 bases in the middle. Germline-derived CDR1 and CDR2 are LGHNA and YSLEER. CDR3 sequence: CASSQGLVWEDTEAFF. In nucleotides, the CDR3 is TGCGCCAGCAGCCAAGGTCTAGTGTGGGAGGACACTGAAGCTTTCTTT.

The chain uses TRBV30 and TRBJ2-2; 8 bases fit TRBD2. V was pared by 3 bases and J by 6 bases, with 6 bases of the junction left unmatched. The CDR3 loop spans 14 amino acids. Germline CDR1 GTSNPN, CDR2 SVGIG (reference sequence). As DNA, the CDR3 is TGTGCCTGGAGAGACCTTAGCGGGGCCGGGGAGCTGTTTTTT. Protein product: CAWRDLSGAGELFF.

V and J are TRBV27 and TRBJ2-7; D possibly corresponds to TRBD1 (5 bases). Germline V gene lookup returns CDR1 MNHEY and CDR2 SMNVEV (reference sequence). This CDR3 is 13 amino acids long. Trimming removed 6 bases from V and 2 bases from J, with 11 bases in between. The chain's CDR3 is CASRVTGAYEQYF. As DNA, the CDR3 is TGTGCCAGCAGGGTTACAGGAGCCTACGAGCAGTACTTC.

This chain uses TRBV2 with TRBJ2-5; a possible D gene is TRBD2 (5 bases). Trimming took 10 bases from V and 1 from J, leaving 16 bases between them. Germline-derived CDR1 and CDR2 are SNHLY and FYNNEI. This CDR3 is 14 amino acids long. Here the CDR3 reads CATLLGSLQETQYF. The DNA for the CDR3 is TGTGCCACCTTGCTGGGGAGCCTCCAAGAGACCCAGTACTTC. The full variable domain, completed using reference TRBV2 and TRBJ2-5, is EPEVTQTPSHQVTQMGQEVILRCVPISNHLYFYWYRQILGQKVEFLVSFYNNEISEKSEIFDDQFSVERPDGSNFTLKIRSTKLEDSAMYFCATLLGSLQETQYFGPGTRLLVL.

The chain combines TRBV9 with TRBJ2-1; 9 nucleotides match TRBD2. CDR3 length: 16 amino acids. From germline, CDR1 is SGDLS and CDR2 YYNGEE. Losses at the gene ends were 3 bases for V and 3 bases for J; bases not matched to a gene: 7. In DNA, the CDR3 is TGTGCCAGCAGCGGAATTGGACTAGCGCTCTACAATGAGCAGTTCTTC. It yields the protein CASSGIGLALYNEQFF.

The chain couples TRBV5-1 to TRBJ2-3, with TRBD2 matching 7 bases. CDR3 length: 15 residues. V trimming: 4 bases; J trimming: 3 bases; junction bases outside the gene matches: 8. Germline V CDR1 and CDR2: SGHRS, YFSETQ. In nucleotides, the CDR3 is TGCGCCAGCAGCCGCGGGGACTACGGGACAGATACGCAGTATTTT. Its protein is CASSRGDYGTDTQYF. Looking up the rest from reference TRBV5-1 and TRBJ2-3 gives the full variable domain: KAGVTQTPRYLIKTRGQQVTLSCSPISGHRSVSWYQQTPGQGLQFLFEYFSETQRNKGNFPGRFSGRQFSNSRSEMNVSTLELGDSALYLCASSRGDYGTDTQYFGPGTRLTVL.

V gene TRBV14 combines with J gene TRBJ2-3; 8 bases are shared with TRBD1. This CDR3 has 16 amino acids. V lost 1 base, J lost 4 bases, and 7 bases stayed unmatched. Germline values: CDR1 SGHDN, CDR2 FVKESK. DNA for the CDR3: TGTGCCAGCAGCCAAGCCGGGACAGGCAAACCAGATACGCAGTATTTT. It translates to CASSQAGTGKPDTQYF.

This clone was counted between two and nine times. The chain links TRBV9 to TRBJ2-7; TRBD2 might be the D (5 bases). The V end was cut by 5 bases, the J end by 4 bases, with 19 bases between. Germline assignment: CDR1 SGDLS and CDR2 YYNGEE. The CDR3 loop spans 15 amino acids. The CDR3 is CASSAPGKSDYEQYF. DNA of the CDR3: TGTGCCAGCAGTGCTCCCGGGAAATCCGATTACGAGCAGTACTTC.